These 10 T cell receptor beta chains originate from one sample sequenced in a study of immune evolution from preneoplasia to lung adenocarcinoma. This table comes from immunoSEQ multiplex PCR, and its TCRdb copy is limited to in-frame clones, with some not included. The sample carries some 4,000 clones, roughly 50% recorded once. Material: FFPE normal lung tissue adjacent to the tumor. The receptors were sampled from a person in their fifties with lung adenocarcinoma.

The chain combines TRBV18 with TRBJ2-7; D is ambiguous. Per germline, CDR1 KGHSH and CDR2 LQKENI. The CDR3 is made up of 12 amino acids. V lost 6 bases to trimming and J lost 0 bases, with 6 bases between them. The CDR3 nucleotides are TGTGCCAGCTCCTCTAGCTCCTACGAGCAGTACTTC. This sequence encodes CASSSSSYEQYF.

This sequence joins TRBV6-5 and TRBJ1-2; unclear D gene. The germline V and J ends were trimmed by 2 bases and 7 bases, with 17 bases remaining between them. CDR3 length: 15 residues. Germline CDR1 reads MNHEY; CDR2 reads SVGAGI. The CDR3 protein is CASSYAPASDGGYTF. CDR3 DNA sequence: TGTGCCAGCAGTTACGCTCCGGCGAGCGATGGTGGCTACACCTTC.

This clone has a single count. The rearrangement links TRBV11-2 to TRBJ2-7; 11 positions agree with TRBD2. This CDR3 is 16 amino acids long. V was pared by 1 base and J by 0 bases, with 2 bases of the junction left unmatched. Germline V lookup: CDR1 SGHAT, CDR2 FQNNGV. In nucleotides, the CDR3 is TGTGCCAGCAGCTTAGCGACTAGCGGGGTCTCCTACGAGCAGTACTTC. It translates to CASSLATSGVSYEQYF.

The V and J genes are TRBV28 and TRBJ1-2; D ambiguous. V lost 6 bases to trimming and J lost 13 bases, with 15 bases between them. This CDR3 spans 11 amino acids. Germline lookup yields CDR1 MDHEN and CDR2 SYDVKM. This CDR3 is CASSLNDAATF. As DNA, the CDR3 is TGTGCCAGCAGCTTAAACGACGCCGCCACCTTC.

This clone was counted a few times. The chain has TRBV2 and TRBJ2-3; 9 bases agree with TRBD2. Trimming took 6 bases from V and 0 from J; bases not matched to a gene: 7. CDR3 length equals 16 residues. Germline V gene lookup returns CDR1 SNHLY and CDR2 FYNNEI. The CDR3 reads CASSGTSLISTDTQYF. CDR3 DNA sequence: TGTGCCAGCAGCGGGACTAGCCTTATAAGCACAGATACGCAGTATTTT.

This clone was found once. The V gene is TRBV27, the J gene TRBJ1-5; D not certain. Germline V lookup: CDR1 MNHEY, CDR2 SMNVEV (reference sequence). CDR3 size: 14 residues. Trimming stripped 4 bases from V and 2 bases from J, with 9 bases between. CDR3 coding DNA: TGTGCCAGCAGTTCGGCGGCGGGCAATCAGCCCCAGCATTTT. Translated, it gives CASSSAAGNQPQHF.

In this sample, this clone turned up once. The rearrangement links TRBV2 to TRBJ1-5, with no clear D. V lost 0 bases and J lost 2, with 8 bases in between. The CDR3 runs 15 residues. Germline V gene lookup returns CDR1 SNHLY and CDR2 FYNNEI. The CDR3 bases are TGTGCCAGCAGTGAAGCGTCGGCAGGCAATCAGCCCCAGCATTTT. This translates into CASSEASAGNQPQHF.

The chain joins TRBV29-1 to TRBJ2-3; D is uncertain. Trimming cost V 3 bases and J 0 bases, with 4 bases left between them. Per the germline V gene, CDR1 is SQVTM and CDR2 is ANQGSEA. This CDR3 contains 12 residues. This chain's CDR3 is CSVDESTDTQYF. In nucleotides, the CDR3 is TGCAGCGTTGACGAGAGCACAGATACGCAGTATTTT.

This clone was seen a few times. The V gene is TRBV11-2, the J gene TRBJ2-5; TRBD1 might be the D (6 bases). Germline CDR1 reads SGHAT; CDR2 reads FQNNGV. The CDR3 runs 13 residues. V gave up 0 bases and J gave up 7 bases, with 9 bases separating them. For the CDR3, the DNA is TGTGCCAGCAGCTTAGACGTAGGGGGGACCCAGTACTTC. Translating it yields CASSLDVGGTQYF. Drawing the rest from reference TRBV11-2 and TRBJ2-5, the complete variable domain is EAGVAQSPRYKIIEKRQSVAFWCNPISGHATLYWYQQILGQGPKLLIQFQNNGVVDDSQLPKDRFSAERLKGVDSTLKIQPAKLEDSAVYLCASSLDVGGTQYFGPGTRLLVL.

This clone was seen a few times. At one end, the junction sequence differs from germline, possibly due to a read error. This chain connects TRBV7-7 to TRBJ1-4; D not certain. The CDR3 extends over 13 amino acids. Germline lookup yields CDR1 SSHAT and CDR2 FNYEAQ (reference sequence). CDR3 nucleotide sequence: TGTGCTAGCAGCTTAGCGCCTAATGAAAAACTGTTTTTT. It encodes CASSLAPNEKLFF.